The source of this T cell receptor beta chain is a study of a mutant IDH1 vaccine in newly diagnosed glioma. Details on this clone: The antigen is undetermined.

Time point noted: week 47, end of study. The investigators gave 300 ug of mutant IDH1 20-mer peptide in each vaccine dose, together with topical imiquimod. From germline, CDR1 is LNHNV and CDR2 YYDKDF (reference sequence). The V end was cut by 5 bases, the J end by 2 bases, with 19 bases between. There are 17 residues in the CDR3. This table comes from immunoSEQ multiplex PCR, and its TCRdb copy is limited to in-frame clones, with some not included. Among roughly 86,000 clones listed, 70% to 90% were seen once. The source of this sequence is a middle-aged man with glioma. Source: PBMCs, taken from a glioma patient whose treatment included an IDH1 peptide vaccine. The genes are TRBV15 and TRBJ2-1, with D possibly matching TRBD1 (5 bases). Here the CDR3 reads CATSASPGFPPYNEQFF. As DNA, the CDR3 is TGTGCCACCAGCGCCTCACCAGGGTTCCCTCCCTACAATGAGCAGTTCTTC.